This T cell receptor beta chain is from a study of T cells in localized non-small cell lung cancer. The study's findings and limits: Uninvolved adjacent lung had higher T cell clonality than tumor and all other tissues. The study detected a median around 57 of the top 100 tumor clones in adjacent lung. Heterogeneity remains possible because sequencing was limited to only one tumor region.

This clone occurred a few times. Its antigen is not known. Method: immunoSEQ multiplex PCR; TCRdb's copy keeps in-frame clones and lacks some. Of 100,000 to 150,000 clones listed, roughly 90% were seen once; the top ten hold around 1.7%. This CDR3 contains 14 residues. The V gene's germline CDR1 is MNHNS and CDR2 SASEGT. V lost 6 bases and J lost 5; bases outside the gene matches: 7. The V and J genes are TRBV6-1 and TRBJ2-5; the match to TRBD1 covers 9 bases. This specimen was peripheral blood, taken before any cancer treatment. The clonotype comes from a female donor over 55 with stage I lung adenocarcinoma. The CDR3 sequence: CASREQGAVETQYF. The CDR3 region has the DNA TGTGCCAGCAGGGAACAGGGGGCGGTGGAGACCCAGTACTTC.